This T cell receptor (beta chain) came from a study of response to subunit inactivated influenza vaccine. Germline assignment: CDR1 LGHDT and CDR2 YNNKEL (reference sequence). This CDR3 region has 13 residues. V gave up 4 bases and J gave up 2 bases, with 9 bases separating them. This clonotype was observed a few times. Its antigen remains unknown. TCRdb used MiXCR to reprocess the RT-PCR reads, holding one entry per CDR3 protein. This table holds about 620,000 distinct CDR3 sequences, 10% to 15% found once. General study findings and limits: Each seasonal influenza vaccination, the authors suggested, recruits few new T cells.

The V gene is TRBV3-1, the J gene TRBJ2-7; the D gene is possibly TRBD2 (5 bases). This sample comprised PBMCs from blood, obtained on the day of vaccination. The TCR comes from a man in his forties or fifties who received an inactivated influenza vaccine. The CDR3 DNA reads TGTGCCAGCAGCCGACGAGGGCCCTACGAGCAGTACTTC. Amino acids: CASSRRGPYEQYF.